This T cell receptor (beta chain) was observed in a study of blood T cells in healthy people across ages (dated by TCRdb to 2015 to 2017). For the study in its entirety: In model experiments, template switching captured roughly one uniquely barcoded TCR beta cDNA molecule for every two T cells. To avoid experimental bias, donors of different ages were randomly spread across the sequencing lanes. Using deep sequencing normalized with unique cDNA molecular identifiers, the study measured how TCR beta repertoire diversity changes with age. Using the same blood draw, the study looked at two additional independent replicas of 1 million unique cDNA reads for two donors, one aged 18 to 30 and the other aged 80 or older. Donors were grouped into four age groups: young (average about 15 years), middle-aged (39), aged (about 60) and long-lived (around 80). The full study reports these points: Total diversity estimates from one million sequenced T cells were considered lower bounds and underestimates. Observed TCR beta diversity per million T cells fell roughly linearly with age, and a significant reduction was already apparent by age approximately 40. Bulk unsorted PBMC profiling prevented conclusive comparison of naive and antigen-experienced compartments. Compared with the aged group, more naive CD4+ T cells, fewer expanded clones and increased TCR diversity were shown by the long-lived group, suggesting age selection. A strong correlation was found between observed TCR beta diversity and the percentage of naive T cells measured by flow cytometry. Donor CMV infection status was unknown, potentially confounding age-related changes in expanded clonotypes.

Donors were roughly 40 systemically healthy Caucasian individuals from Russia aged roughly 6 to 90 years. Each donor gave around 9 milliliters of peripheral blood, collected into EDTA-treated Vacutainer tubes. Ficoll-Paque density-gradient centrifugation was used to isolate PBMCs, with at least 6.5 million per sample. Trizol reagent was used to extract total RNA from the PBMCs, yielding at least 5 micrograms per sample. For every donor, an aliquot of PBMCs went through flow cytometry to measure the percentages of naive CD45RAhigh/CD27high T cells. This clonotype was counted a few times. No antigen is known for it. Per-nucleotide qualities are absent, and no much larger clonotype sits a single base away. V sheds 7 bases and J sheds 12 bases, leaving 22 bases between their ends. The germline V gene gives CDR1 as SGHTA and CDR2 as FQGNSA. Counted from cysteine to phenylalanine, this CDR3 has 13 amino acids. CDR3 DNA only is kept here, 39 bases in frame from base 1.

Receptor amplification or capture employed 5' RACE. Sequencing used an Illumina HiSeq 2500. A second PCR of about 6 to 12 cycles was run with a J-beta primer mix and a sample-barcoded 5' primer. A unique molecular identifier was introduced onto each TCR beta cDNA molecule by a template-switch 5' adaptor carrying 12 random nucleotides. Each sample yielded at least 2.5 million CDR3-containing paired-end reads. First-strand cDNA synthesis was performed from all RNA using the Mint cDNA synthesis kit, with priming by a TRBC-specific oligonucleotide. Following uracil-DNA glycosylase treatment, a first 18-cycle PCR with universal primers M1SS and BC2_uni_R was performed on all cDNA. As for the authors' bioinformatics: For normalization, 1 million high-quality reads, each with a distinct molecular identifier, were randomly selected from each sample. Instead of being binned into consensus sequences, reads with shared molecular identifiers were discarded. CDR3 identification, clonotype clustering and error correction used MiTCR with a Q25 quality threshold and the strictest error-elimination algorithm. Lower-bound total TCR beta diversity was estimated with a nonparametric unseen species model using Euler transformation. TCRdb reprocessing: public reads trimmed at Q25 with fastp, clones called with MiXCR, in-frame beta chains kept. Each entry is one CDR3 protein sequence, shown with its most common DNA and genes. TCRdb, not the original authors, processed these V and J calls. In all, the sample holds around 1,600,000 distinct CDR3 sequences, and around 40% of those were seen once. Of the sample, around 4% is held by the ten largest clones.

This receptor was identified in a woman under 30 in good health. The sample comprised blood. This chain joins TRBV7-2 to TRBJ2-7; the D gene is not confidently resolved. The nucleotide sequence is given as TGTGCCAGCAACCGTATGGGTGGGTCGACCCGGTACTTC. Its protein product is CASNRMGGSTRYF. Outside the CDR3, residues come from the reference TRBV7-2 and TRBJ2-7 proteins, so the full variable domain is: GAGVSQSPSNKVTEKGKDVELRCDPISGHTALYWYRQSLGQGLEFLIYFQGNSAPDKSGLPSDRFSAERTGGSVSTLTIQRTQQEDSAVYLCASNRMGGSTRYFGPGTRLTVT.